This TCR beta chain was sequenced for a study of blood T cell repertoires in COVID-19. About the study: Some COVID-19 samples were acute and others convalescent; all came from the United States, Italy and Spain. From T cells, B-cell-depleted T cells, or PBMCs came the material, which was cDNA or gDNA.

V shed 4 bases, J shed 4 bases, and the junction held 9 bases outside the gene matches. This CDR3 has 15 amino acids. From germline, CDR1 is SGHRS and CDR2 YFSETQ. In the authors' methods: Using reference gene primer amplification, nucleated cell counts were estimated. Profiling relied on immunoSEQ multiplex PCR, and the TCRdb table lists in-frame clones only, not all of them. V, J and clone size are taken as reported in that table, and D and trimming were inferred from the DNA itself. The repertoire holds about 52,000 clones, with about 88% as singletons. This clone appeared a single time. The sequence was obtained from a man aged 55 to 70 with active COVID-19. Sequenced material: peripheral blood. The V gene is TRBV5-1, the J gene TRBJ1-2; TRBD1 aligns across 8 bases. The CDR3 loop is CASSPRQGSGYGYTF. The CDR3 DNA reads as TGCGCCAGCAGCCCCCGACAGGGGAGCGGCTATGGCTACACCTTC.